Sequencing of this T cell receptor (beta chain) was carried out in a study of beta chain features in type 1 diabetes. On average, the one heparinised blood draw given by each donor was roughly 100 mL. The J segment lost 0 bases and the V segment lost 1 base, leaving 6 bases of the junction unmatched. CDR3 length: 19 amino acids. The germline gives CDR1 SGHTA, CDR2 FQGTGA. cDNA synthesis used the whole RNA isolate, giving expressed TCRB sequences. Libraries were prepared by immunoSEQ multiplex PCR; TCRdb keeps only in-frame clonotypes and omits some of them. The sample carries around 53,000 clones, 55% to 70% recorded once. In regard to this clone: Its antigen is not known.

Notes on the study in general: TCRB CDR3s from Type 1 diabetes patients were moderately but significantly shorter in all four CD4+ subsets.

The sequence was collected from a young woman with type 1 diabetes. The chain links TRBV7-3 to TRBJ2-2; 12 nucleotides match TRBD2. Sequenced material: stem cell memory CD4+ T cells from blood. As DNA, the CDR3 is TGTGCCAGCAGCTTAAGTGGTGGACTAGCGGGGACGAACACCGGGGAGCTGTTTTTT. It encodes CASSLSGGLAGTNTGELFF.